This T cell receptor (beta chain) was retrieved from a study of blood T cell repertoires in COVID-19. Across the whole study: Some COVID-19 samples were acute and others convalescent; all came from the United States, Italy and Spain. PBMCs, B-cell-depleted T cells, or T cells provided the cDNA or gDNA that made up the material.

CDR3 length: 16 amino acids. J gave up 2 bases and V 0 bases, and 5 bases lay outside the gene matches. Germline V gene lookup returns CDR1 SGHNT and CDR2 YYREEE (reference sequence). Under the authors' procedure: For nucleated cells, counts were estimated from reference gene primer amplification. Sequencing used immunoSEQ multiplex PCR; TCRdb keeps in-frame clones, though not all of them. D and trimming come from the DNA, and the V and J calls and clone size come from that table. In the table there are fewer than 100,000 clones, about 90% of which are singletons. The TCR originated in a man in his sixties or seventies with acute or convalescent COVID-19. The source material was peripheral blood. V gene TRBV5-4 combines with J gene TRBJ2-1; 7 bases agree with TRBD1. The CDR3 DNA follows: TGTGCCAGCAGCTTGGGAGGGGGCCCTACCTACAATGAGCAGTTCTTC. Translated: CASSLGGGPTYNEQFF.